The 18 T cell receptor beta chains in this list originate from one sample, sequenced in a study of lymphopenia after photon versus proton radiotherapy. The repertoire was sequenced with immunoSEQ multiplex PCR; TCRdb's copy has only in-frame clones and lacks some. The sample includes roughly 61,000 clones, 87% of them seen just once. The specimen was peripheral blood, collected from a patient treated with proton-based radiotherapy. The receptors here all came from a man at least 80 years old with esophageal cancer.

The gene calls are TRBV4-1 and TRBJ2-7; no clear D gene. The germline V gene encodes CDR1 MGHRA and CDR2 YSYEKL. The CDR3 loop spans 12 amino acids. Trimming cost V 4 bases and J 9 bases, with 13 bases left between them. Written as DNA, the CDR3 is TGCGCCAGCAGCCCACTCGGCCAGGTGCAGTACTTC. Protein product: CASSPLGQVQYF.

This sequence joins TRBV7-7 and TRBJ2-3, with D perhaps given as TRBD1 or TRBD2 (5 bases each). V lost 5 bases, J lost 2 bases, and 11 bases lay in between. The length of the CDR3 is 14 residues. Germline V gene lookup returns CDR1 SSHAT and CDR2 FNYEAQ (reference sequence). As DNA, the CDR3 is TGTGCCAGCAGCCGGGACCCTTACACAGATACGCAGTATTTT. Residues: CASSRDPYTDTQYF.

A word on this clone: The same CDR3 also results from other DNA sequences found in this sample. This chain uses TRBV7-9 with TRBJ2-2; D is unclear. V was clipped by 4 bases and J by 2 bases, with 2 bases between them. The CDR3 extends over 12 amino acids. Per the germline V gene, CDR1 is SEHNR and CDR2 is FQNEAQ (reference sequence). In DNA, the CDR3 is TGTGCCAGCAGCTACAACACCGGGGAGCTGTTTTTT. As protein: CASSYNTGELFF.

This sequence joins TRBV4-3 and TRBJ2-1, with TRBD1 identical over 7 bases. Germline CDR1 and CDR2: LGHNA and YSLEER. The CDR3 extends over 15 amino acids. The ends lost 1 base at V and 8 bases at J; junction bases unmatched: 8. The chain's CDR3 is CASSQGGRGFYEQFF. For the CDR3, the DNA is TGCGCCAGCAGCCAAGGGGGCAGGGGGTTTTATGAGCAGTTCTTC.

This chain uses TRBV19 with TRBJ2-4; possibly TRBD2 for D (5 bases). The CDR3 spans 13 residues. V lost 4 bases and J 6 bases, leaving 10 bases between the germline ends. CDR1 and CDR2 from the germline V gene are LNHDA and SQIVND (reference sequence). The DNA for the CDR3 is TGTGCCAGTAGTACCGACGCGGGAAACATTCAGTACTTC. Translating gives CASSTDAGNIQYF.

Here the CDR3 DNA reads TGTGCCAGCAGCCAAGGGGATTACGAGCAGTACTTC. Translating it yields CASSQGDYEQYF. This chain connects TRBV7-9 to TRBJ2-7, with D perhaps TRBD1 (5 bases). V was pared by 5 bases and J by 4 bases, with 9 bases between. The CDR3 contains 12 residues. CDR1 and CDR2 from the germline V gene are SEHNR and FQNEAQ (reference sequence).

The CDR3 DNA reads TGCGCCAGCAGCCAGGGACAGGGTTCGGGCGAGCAGTACTTC. Translation: CASSQGQGSGEQYF. This chain joins TRBV5-1 and TRBJ2-7; 9 bases map to TRBD1. Germline assignment: CDR1 SGHRS and CDR2 YFSETQ. This CDR3 has 14 amino acids. With V trimmed by 4 bases and J by 6 bases, 8 bases remained unmatched.

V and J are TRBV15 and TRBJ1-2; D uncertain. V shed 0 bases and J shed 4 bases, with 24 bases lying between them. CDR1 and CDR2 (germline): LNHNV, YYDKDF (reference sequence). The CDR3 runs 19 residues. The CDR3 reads CATSRDFLGAGRKSYGYTF. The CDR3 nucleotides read TGTGCCACCAGCAGAGATTTTTTAGGAGCCGGGCGGAAGAGCTATGGCTACACCTTC.

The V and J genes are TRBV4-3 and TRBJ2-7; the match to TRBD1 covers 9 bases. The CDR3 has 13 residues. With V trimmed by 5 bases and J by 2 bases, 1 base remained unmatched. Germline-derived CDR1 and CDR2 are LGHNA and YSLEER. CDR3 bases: TGCGCCAGCAGCTGGGACAGGGCCTACGAGCAGTACTTC. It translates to CASSWDRAYEQYF.

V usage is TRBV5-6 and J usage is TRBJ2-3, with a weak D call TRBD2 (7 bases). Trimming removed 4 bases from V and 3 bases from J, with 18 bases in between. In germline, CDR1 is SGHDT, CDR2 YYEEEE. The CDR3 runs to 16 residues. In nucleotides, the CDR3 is TGTGCCAGCAGCCCCCTGGCGGGGGCGCGAACAGATACGCAGTATTTT. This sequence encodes CASSPLAGARTDTQYF.

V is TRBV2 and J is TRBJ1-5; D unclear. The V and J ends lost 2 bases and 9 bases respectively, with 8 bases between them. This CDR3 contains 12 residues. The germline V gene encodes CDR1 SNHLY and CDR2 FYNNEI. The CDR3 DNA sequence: TGTGCCAGCAGTGAAACAGCGAGGCCCCAGCATTTT. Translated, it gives CASSETARPQHF.

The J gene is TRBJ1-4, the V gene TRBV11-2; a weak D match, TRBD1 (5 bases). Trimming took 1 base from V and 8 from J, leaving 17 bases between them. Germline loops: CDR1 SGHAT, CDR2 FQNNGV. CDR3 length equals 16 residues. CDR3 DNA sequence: TGTGCCAGCAGCTTAGTCACCGGGGGGAAGAGGGAAAAACTGTTTTTT. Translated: CASSLVTGGKREKLFF.

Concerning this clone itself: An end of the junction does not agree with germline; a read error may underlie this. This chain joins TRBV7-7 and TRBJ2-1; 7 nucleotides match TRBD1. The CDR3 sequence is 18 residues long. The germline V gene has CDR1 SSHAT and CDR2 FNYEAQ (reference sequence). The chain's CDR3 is CASSLGGPGTELNNEQFF. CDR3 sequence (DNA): TGTGCTAGCAGCTTAGGGGGACCCGGGACAGAGTTAAACAATGAGCAGTTCTTC.

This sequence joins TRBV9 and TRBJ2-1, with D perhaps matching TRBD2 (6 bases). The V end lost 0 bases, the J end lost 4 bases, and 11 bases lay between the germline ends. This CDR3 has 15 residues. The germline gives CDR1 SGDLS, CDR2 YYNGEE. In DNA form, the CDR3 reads TGTGCCAGCAGCGTAGTGGGAGGAGGGTACAATGAGCAGTTCTTC. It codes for CASSVVGGGYNEQFF. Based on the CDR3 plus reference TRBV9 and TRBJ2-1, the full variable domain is DSGVTQTPKHLITATGQRVTLRCSPRSGDLSVYWYQQSLDQGLQFLIQYYNGEERAKGNILERFSAQQFPDLHSELNLSSLELGDSALYFCASSVVGGGYNEQFFGPGTRLTVL.

The CDR3: CASSLPSTGGAAQYF. The CDR3 DNA follows: TGTGCCAGCAGCTTACCGTCGACTGGCGGGGCGGCCCAGTACTTC. The genes are TRBV7-6 and TRBJ2-5, with D tentatively TRBD2 (6 bases). The V end lost 2 bases, the J end lost 9 bases, and 19 bases lay between the germline ends. Germline assignment: CDR1 SGHVS and CDR2 FNYEAQ. The CDR3 is 15 residues long.

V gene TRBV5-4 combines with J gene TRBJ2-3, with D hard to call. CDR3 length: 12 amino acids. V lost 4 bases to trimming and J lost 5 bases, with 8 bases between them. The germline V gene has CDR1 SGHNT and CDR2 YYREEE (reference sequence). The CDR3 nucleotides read TGTGCCAGCAGCCAGGATGGAGATACGCAGTATTTT. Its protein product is CASSQDGDTQYF.

The CDR3: CASRPSGGSYYEQYF. The CDR3 DNA reads as TGTGCCAGCAGACCTTCAGGGGGCTCTTACTACGAGCAGTACTTC. The chain combines TRBV6-5 with TRBJ2-7; TRBD1 aligns across 8 bases. This CDR3 has 15 residues. The V gene's germline CDR1 is MNHEY and CDR2 SVGAGI. The V gene end was trimmed by 6 bases and the J gene end by 3 bases; junction bases not matched to a gene: 10.

The CDR3 DNA reads TGTGCCGGGGCTAAAAGTGGGGGAGATACGCAGTATTTT. Translated, it gives CAGAKSGGDTQYF. This chain joins TRBV7-9 and TRBJ2-3; either TRBD1 or TRBD2 may supply D (5 bases each). Germline CDR1 is SEHNR and CDR2 is FQNEAQ (reference sequence). V lost 11 bases and J lost 5, with 17 bases in between. CDR3 size: 13 residues.